These T cell receptor beta chains were read from a single sample in a study of human T cells and chemical hapten exposure. One entry per CDR3 protein results from TCRdb running MiXCR on the RACE reads. The profile shows about 120,000 distinct CDR3 sequences, 13% of them singletons. Sequenced here: whole blood, sampled in connection with sensitization to the hapten diphenylcyclopropenone (DPC). Receptors originate from a young woman with alopecia areata. Some clones in this sample may be carry-over from other donors' samples. The CDR3 runs from the conserved cysteine through the conserved F or W. Each record gives: V gene, clone size, D gene, J gene, CDR3 protein, CDR3 DNA. A D gene is named only where the DNA matches it firmly. Clone size, where shown, is once, few, many, or a class for clones that have expanded.

V: TRBV20-1; size: NA; D: TRBD1; J: TRBJ2-1; CDR3: CSAIDRGPSSYNEQFF; DNA: TGCAGTGCTATAGACAGGGGGCCCTCTTCTTACAATGAGCAGTTCTTC
V: TRBV12-3/TRBV12-4; size: NA; D: NA; J: TRBJ1-2; CDR3: CASRIAGTSNYGYTF; DNA: TGTGCCAGCCGAATCGCAGGGACTTCTAACTATGGCTACACCTTC
V: TRBV20-1; size: NA; D: NA; J: TRBJ2-3; CDR3: CSASLTFDRTDTQYF; DNA: TGCAGTGCTAGTCTCACCTTCGACCGCACAGATACGCAGTATTTT
V: TRBV29-1; size: few; D: NA; J: TRBJ2-4; CDR3: CSGVGKNIQYF; DNA: TGCAGCGGGGTAGGAAAAAACATTCAGTACTTC
V: TRBV7-9; size: NA; D: NA; J: TRBJ2-3; CDR3: CASSLQGPRTDTQYF; DNA: TGTGCCAGCAGCTTACAAGGACCCCGCACAGATACGCAGTATTTT
V: TRBV20-1; size: few; D: TRBD2; J: TRBJ2-5; CDR3: CSAPGTSDQETQYF; DNA: TGCAGTGCGCCCGGGACTAGCGACCAAGAGACCCAGTACTTC
V: TRBV6-6; size: few; D: NA; J: TRBJ1-1; CDR3: CASSQGRQVKNTEAFF; DNA: TGTGCCAGCAGTCAAGGCCGACAGGTAAAGAACACTGAAGCTTTCTTT
V: TRBV6-1; size: many; D: NA; J: TRBJ1-2; CDR3: CASSERIYGYTF; DNA: TGTGCCAGCAGTGAAAGAATTTATGGCTACACCTTC
V: TRBV14; size: NA; D: NA; J: TRBJ1-2; CDR3: CASSQEAGIYGYTF; DNA: TGTGCCAGCAGCCAAGAAGCAGGGATCTATGGCTACACCTTC
V: TRBV28; size: many; D: NA; J: TRBJ2-2; CDR3: CASSFTPPDTGELFF; DNA: TGTGCCAGCAGTTTCACACCGCCGGACACCGGGGAGCTGTTTTTT
V: TRBV5-1; size: many; D: NA; J: TRBJ1-2; CDR3: CASSLARVEDGYTF; DNA: TGCGCCAGCAGCTTGGCCAGGGTAGAGGATGGCTACACCTTC
V: TRBV25-1; size: few; D: TRBD2; J: TRBJ2-7; CDR3: CASSGQYGRVYEQYF; DNA: TGTGCCAGCAGTGGACAGTACGGGAGGGTATACGAGCAGTACTTC
V: TRBV14; size: NA; D: NA; J: TRBJ2-3; CDR3: CASSQDWETQYF; DNA: TGTGCCAGCAGCCAAGATTGGGAGACGCAGTATTTT
V: TRBV9; size: few; D: NA; J: TRBJ1-2; CDR3: CASEGRGTNYGYTF; DNA: TGTGCCAGCGAGGGGCGAGGTACTAACTATGGCTACACCTTC
V: TRBV29-1; size: many; D: NA; J: TRBJ1-2; CDR3: CSVGGNGYTF; DNA: TGCAGCGTTGGAGGGAATGGCTACACCTTC
V: TRBV7-2; size: many; D: TRBD1; J: TRBJ1-3; CDR3: CASSLVLGTGGGNTIYF; DNA: TGTGCCAGCAGCTTAGTTCTCGGGACAGGGGGCGGAAACACCATATATTTT
V: TRBV20-1; size: NA; D: NA; J: TRBJ2-7; CDR3: CSARDPSLGARYEQYF; DNA: TGCAGTGCTAGAGATCCCAGTTTGGGGGCGAGGTACGAGCAGTACTTC
V: TRBV29-1; size: NA; D: NA; J: TRBJ1-3; CDR3: CSVVSGNTIYF; DNA: TGCAGCGTGGTCTCTGGAAACACCATATATTTT
V: TRBV7-6; size: many; D: NA; J: TRBJ1-2; CDR3: CASSLVTTDDYGYTF; DNA: TGTGCCAGCAGCCTCGTCACTACAGACGACTATGGCTACACCTTC
V: TRBV6-1; size: NA; D: TRBD2; J: TRBJ2-7; CDR3: CASSPLGLAEDYEQYF; DNA: TGTGCCAGCAGTCCACTGGGACTAGCGGAAGATTACGAGCAGTACTTC
V: TRBV20-1; size: few; D: NA; J: TRBJ2-7; CDR3: CSATQTGLGEQYF; DNA: TGCAGTGCTACTCAAACAGGGCTTGGCGAGCAGTACTTC